These 30 T cell receptor beta chains were all obtained from the same sample, sequenced in a study of blood T cell repertoires in COVID-19. Generated by immunoSEQ multiplex PCR, the TCRdb table keeps only in-frame clones and is missing some. The sample lists 150,000 to 200,000 clones, about 86% occurring once. Sequencing was performed on peripheral blood. These TCRs come from an elderly woman in a cohort sampled during active or convalescent COVID-19.

This clone was counted only a few times. The chain employs TRBV18 and TRBJ2-7; possible D gene TRBD1, 5 bases. V lost 3 bases and J 2 bases, leaving 11 bases between the germline ends. CDR1 is KGHSH, CDR2 LQKENI, per germline. This CDR3 is 14 amino acids long. This CDR3 is CASSPIQTAYEQYF. The CDR3 DNA reads as TGTGCCAGCTCACCGATCCAGACAGCCTACGAGCAGTACTTC.

The chain employs TRBV7-2 and TRBJ2-2; tentatively, D is TRBD1 (7 bases). CDR3 length: 16 amino acids. CDR1 and CDR2 from the germline V gene are SGHTA and FQGNSA. V lost 0 bases, J lost 2 bases, and 10 bases lay in between. The CDR3 is CASSLARGTNTGELFF. The CDR3 DNA sequence: TGTGCCAGCAGCTTAGCCAGGGGGACTAACACCGGGGAGCTGTTTTTT. Using reference TRBV7-2 and TRBJ2-2 for the parts outside the CDR3, the full variable domain is GAGVSQSPSNKVTEKGKDVELRCDPISGHTALYWYRQSLGQGLEFLIYFQGNSAPDKSGLPSDRFSAERTGGSVSTLTIQRTQQEDSAVYLCASSLARGTNTGELFFGEGSRLTVL.

The chain joins TRBV4-3 to TRBJ2-2, with D hard to call. V was shortened by 3 bases and J by 4 bases, with 12 bases between the two germline ends. CDR3 length: 15 residues. Looked up from germline, CDR1 is LGHNA and CDR2 is YSLEER. The CDR3 here is CASSQLVGATGELFF. DNA of the CDR3: TGCGCCAGCAGCCAGCTGGTCGGAGCCACCGGGGAGCTGTTTTTT.

This chain links TRBV28 with TRBJ1-3, with a possible D match to TRBD1 (5 bases). V gave up 6 bases and J gave up 6 bases, with 21 bases separating them. CDR1 is MDHEN, CDR2 SYDVKM, per germline. The CDR3 consists of 16 residues. The CDR3: CASRSDYGGPLNTIYF. The CDR3 bases are TGTGCCAGCAGATCCGACTACGGGGGACCCCTAAACACCATATATTTT. The variable domain in full, completed from reference TRBV28 and TRBJ1-3, reads DVKVTQSSRYLVKRTGEKVFLECVQDMDHENMFWYRQDPGLGLRLIYFSYDVKMKEKGDIPEGYSVSREKKERFSLILESASTNQTSMYLCASRSDYGGPLNTIYFGEGSWLTVV.

The CDR3 region is CASSLTATYEQYV. CDR3 nucleotide sequence: TGTGCCAGCAGCTTGACAGCTACCTACGAGCAGTACGTC. The chain joins TRBV5-8 to TRBJ2-7; D unresolved. The length of the CDR3 is 13 residues. Trimming removed 1 base from V and 2 bases from J, with 7 bases in between. Germline CDR1 is SGHTS and CDR2 is YDEGEE.

The genes are TRBV11-2 and TRBJ2-1; no reliable D call. Germline V gene data show CDR1 as SGHAT and CDR2 as FQNNGV. This CDR3 contains 15 residues. Trimming pared 5 bases from V and 5 bases from J, leaving 16 bases between. CDR3 DNA sequence: TGTGCCAGCAGCCCTATTCTACGGGTACACAATGAGCAGTTCTTC. Translation gives CASSPILRVHNEQFF.

This rearrangement joins TRBV4-3 to TRBJ2-7, with D possibly being TRBD2 (7 bases). V was trimmed by 0 bases and J by 1 base, leaving 13 bases between them. The germline gives CDR1 LGHNA, CDR2 YSLEER. CDR3 length: 16 amino acids. The CDR3 sequence: CASSQEGGQGSYEQYF. DNA of the CDR3: TGCGCCAGCAGCCAAGAGGGAGGGCAGGGGTCCTACGAGCAGTACTTC.

The chain carries TRBV10-3 and TRBJ1-1; D possibly corresponds to TRBD1 (5 bases). V lost 4 bases to trimming and J lost 1 base, with 10 bases between them. Per germline, CDR1 ENHRY and CDR2 SYGVKD. This CDR3 is built from 14 residues. This CDR3 is CAISANGGNTEAFF. CDR3 coding DNA: TGTGCCATCAGTGCCAACGGGGGGAACACTGAAGCTTTCTTT.

The chain links TRBV5-4 to TRBJ1-3; possible D gene TRBD1, 6 bases. The germline V and J ends were trimmed by 3 bases and 4 bases, with 11 bases remaining between them. There are 14 residues in the CDR3. Germline-derived CDR1 and CDR2 are SGHNT and YYREEE (reference sequence). The CDR3 DNA reads TGTGCCAGCAGCTCTAACGGACAGGGAAACACCATATATTTT. As protein: CASSSNGQGNTIYF.

This rearrangement joins TRBV28 to TRBJ2-5; D perhaps matches TRBD2 (7 bases). The CDR3 loop spans 14 amino acids. Per germline, CDR1 MDHEN and CDR2 SYDVKM. Trimming removed 7 bases at V and 5 bases at J, with 17 bases between. The CDR3 DNA sequence: TGTGCCAGCATCGAAGGGGGAGGGAGGGAGACCCAGTACTTC. Its translation: CASIEGGGRETQYF.

The chain uses TRBV5-6 and TRBJ1-1; no reliable D call. The germline gives CDR1 SGHDT, CDR2 YYEEEE. With 0 bases removed from V and 2 bases from J, the gap between germline ends came to 8 bases. The CDR3 loop spans 14 amino acids. CDR3 DNA: TGTGCCAGCAGCTTGGTGGTGAGAAACACTGAAGCTTTCTTT. Translating it yields CASSLVVRNTEAFF.

The genes are TRBV28 and TRBJ1-2; D unclear. Between the trimmed V and J ends, which lost 2 bases and 7 bases, there was a span of 11 bases. There are 13 residues in the CDR3. Germline CDR1 and CDR2: MDHEN and SYDVKM. CDR3 nucleotide sequence: TGTGCCAGCAGTTTACCTACGGGTCGTGGCTACACCTTC. As protein: CASSLPTGRGYTF.

The rearrangement joins TRBV4-3 to TRBJ1-4, with a weak D call TRBD1 (5 bases). The CDR3 has 14 residues. Trimming left V 3 bases short and J 8 bases short, with 13 bases between. Per germline, CDR1 LGHNA and CDR2 YSLEER. The DNA for the CDR3 is TGCGCCAGCAGCCAGGGTCAGGGAAGCGAAAAACTGTTTTTT. Protein: CASSQGQGSEKLFF.

The V call is TRBV25-1, the J call TRBJ1-2; D ambiguous. The V gene's germline CDR1 is MGHDK and CDR2 SYGVNS. V lost 3 bases, J lost 5 bases, and 13 bases lay in between. This CDR3 region has 14 residues. DNA for the CDR3: TGTGCCAGCAGTGAGGGAGAGGGAAGGTATGGCTACACCTTC. It specifies CASSEGEGRYGYTF.

The chain has TRBV6-1 and TRBJ2-5; D remains unclear. Germline V CDR1 and CDR2: MNHNS, SASEGT. The CDR3 is 15 residues long. Trimming shortened V by 2 bases and J by 5 bases, and 15 bases separated the two germline ends. The CDR3 nucleotides are TGTGCCAGCAGTGAAATTGCCCCCCCGAGGGAGACCCAGTACTTC. Its translation: CASSEIAPPRETQYF.

The chain combines TRBV27 with TRBJ2-5, with 12 nucleotides matching TRBD2. Trimming took 6 bases from V and 5 from J; bases not matched to a gene: 4. The CDR3 length is 14 residues. CDR1 and CDR2 from the germline V gene are MNHEY and SMNVEV (reference sequence). The CDR3 nucleotides read TGTGCCAGCAGCCCGGGACTAGCGGGCGAGACCCAGTACTTC. It is translated as CASSPGLAGETQYF.

V gene TRBV5-5 combines with J gene TRBJ2-7, with 12 bases lining up with TRBD1. V lost 4 bases and J lost 4; bases outside the gene matches: 6. This CDR3 contains 15 residues. Germline V gives CDR1 SGHKS, CDR2 YYEKEE (reference sequence). CDR3 in amino acids: CASSLAGQGAYEQYF. For the CDR3, the DNA is TGTGCCAGCAGCCTAGCGGGACAGGGGGCTTACGAGCAGTACTTC.

J is TRBJ2-3 and V is TRBV11-3; 11 nucleotides match TRBD2. The germline V gene encodes CDR1 SGHNT and CDR2 YENEEA. After removal of 4 bases from V and 5 bases from J, the junction contained 17 bases not matched to a gene. This CDR3 is built from 19 residues. The CDR3 sequence is CASSSRTGDSGGARDTQYF. CDR3 nucleotides: TGTGCCAGCAGCTCGAGGACGGGAGATAGCGGGGGGGCCCGAGATACGCAGTATTTT.

This clone was counted a single time. This chain links TRBV20-1 with TRBJ1-1, with 8 bases matching TRBD1. V trimming: 3 bases; J trimming: 2 bases; junction bases outside the gene matches: 5. The germline V gene encodes CDR1 DFQATT and CDR2 SNEGSKA (reference sequence). The CDR3 is 14 amino acids. DNA for the CDR3: TGCAGTGCTAGTAAGGGACAGGTAAACACTGAAGCTTTCTTT. Its translation: CSASKGQVNTEAFF.

This chain joins TRBV5-1 and TRBJ1-4; D uncertain. V lost 4 bases and J lost 8, with 18 bases in between. Germline V gene lookup returns CDR1 SGHRS and CDR2 YFSETQ. This CDR3 contains 15 residues. CDR3 bases: TGCGCCAGCAGCGGCGGGCTCCCAGGAGGCGAAAAACTGTTTTTT. It specifies CASSGGLPGGEKLFF. The full variable domain, completed using reference TRBV5-1 and TRBJ1-4, is KAGVTQTPRYLIKTRGQQVTLSCSPISGHRSVSWYQQTPGQGLQFLFEYFSETQRNKGNFPGRFSGRQFSNSRSEMNVSTLELGDSALYLCASSGGLPGGEKLFFGSGTQLSVL.

The rearrangement links TRBV5-6 to TRBJ1-5; tentatively, D is TRBD1 (5 bases). Germline assignment: CDR1 SGHDT and CDR2 YYEEEE. With 4 bases removed from V and 6 bases from J, the gap between germline ends came to 17 bases. The CDR3 runs 15 residues. The CDR3 protein is CASSAEGVAVQPQHF. The CDR3 DNA follows: TGTGCCAGCAGCGCCGAAGGGGTAGCAGTTCAGCCCCAGCATTTT.

This clone showed up just a few times. This sequence joins TRBV25-1 and TRBJ2-1; D might be TRBD1 (6 bases). V was trimmed by 7 bases and J by 10 bases, leaving 14 bases between them. The CDR3 is made up of 12 amino acids. CDR1 MGHDK and CDR2 SYGVNS come from the germline V gene. CDR3 residues: CASTQGSREQFF. For the CDR3, the DNA is TGTGCCAGCACCCAGGGGTCACGCGAGCAGTTCTTC.

This chain links TRBV4-1 with TRBJ1-5; 9 bases are a match to TRBD1. The V segment lost 3 bases and the J segment 7 bases; nucleotides outside the gene matches: 7. Germline V gene data show CDR1 as MGHRA and CDR2 as YSYEKL. The CDR3 is made up of 15 amino acids. CDR3 residues: CASSQTQGAGQPQHF. The CDR3, as DNA: TGCGCCAGCAGCCAGACACAGGGGGCAGGACAGCCCCAGCATTTT.

The V and J genes are TRBV3-1 (or the pseudogene TRBV3-2) and TRBJ1-2, with 9 bases aligning to TRBD1. The V segment lost 8 bases and the J segment 6 bases; nucleotides outside the gene matches: 4. CDR3 length: 12 residues. CDR1 LGHDT and CDR2 YNNKEL come from the germline V gene (reference sequence). CDR3: CASSRTGDGYTF. The CDR3 DNA follows: TGTGCCAGCTCGCGGACAGGGGATGGCTACACCTTC.

This sequence joins TRBV18 and TRBJ1-4; 10 positions match TRBD1. This CDR3 has 15 amino acids. CDR1 and CDR2 (germline): KGHSH, LQKENI. V shed 4 bases and J 8 bases; nucleotides not matched to a gene: 7. CDR3 amino acids: CASSRGTGDYEKLFF. In DNA form, the CDR3 reads TGTGCCAGCTCACGCGGGACAGGGGATTACGAAAAACTGTTTTTT.

V gene TRBV6-5 combines with J gene TRBJ1-3, with D hard to call. From germline, CDR1 is MNHEY and CDR2 SVGAGI. The CDR3 length is 13 residues. V shed 8 bases and J shed 3 bases, with 11 bases lying between them. CDR3 sequence (DNA): TGTGCCAGCTCCCCGGGAGTTGGAAACACCATATATTTT. This encodes CASSPGVGNTIYF.

This sequence joins TRBV24-1 and TRBJ2-3; no clear D. Germline CDR1 KGHDR, CDR2 SFDVKD. This CDR3 spans 13 amino acids. The V end was cut by 3 bases, the J end by 6 bases, with 9 bases between. Here the CDR3 DNA reads TGTGCCACCAGTGATCCGGGTAGGGATACGCAGTATTTT. This codes for CATSDPGRDTQYF.

The J gene is TRBJ1-1, the V gene TRBV6-2 or TRBV6-3; perhaps TRBD1 as D (6 bases). This CDR3 has 16 amino acids. Trimming removed 5 bases at V and 6 bases at J, with 22 bases between. CDR1 and CDR2 (germline): MNHEY, SVGEGT. CDR3 region: CASSQRDTPQSPEAFF. In nucleotides, the CDR3 is TGTGCCAGCAGTCAGCGGGACACCCCACAGAGCCCTGAAGCTTTCTTT.

The rearrangement uses TRBV10-2 and TRBJ2-7, with unresolved D. V dropped 2 bases and J dropped 6 bases, with 5 bases sitting between them. The CDR3 has 11 residues. Germline V gives CDR1 WSHSY, CDR2 SAAADI. The CDR3 loop reads CASSETGEQYV. In nucleotides, the CDR3 is TGCGCCAGCAGTGAGACTGGCGAGCAGTACGTC.

J is TRBJ1-6 and V is TRBV6-2 or TRBV6-3; D call uncertain. The CDR3 is made up of 15 amino acids. V dropped 2 bases and J dropped 10 bases, with 15 bases sitting between them. CDR1 is MNHEY, CDR2 SVGEGT, per germline. The CDR3 region is CASSYDASYGSPLHF. The CDR3 DNA sequence: TGTGCCAGCAGTTACGATGCCAGTTACGGGTCACCCCTCCACTTT.